The source of this T cell receptor beta chain is a study of OX40 agonist ivuxolimab in advanced cancers. About the study as a whole: Ivuxolimab, which targeted the costimulatory receptor OX40 (CD134), was an agonistic, fully human IgG2 monoclonal antibody. Intravenous ivuxolimab was administered to patients every 2 weeks at six dose levels: 0.01, 0.1, 0.3, 1.5, 3 and 10 mg/kg. Patients were allowed to have had prior anti-PD-1, anti-PD-L1 or anti-CTLA-4 therapy, and approximately 41% of the dose-escalation patients had previously received checkpoint inhibitors. The monotherapy dose-escalation portion (N of about 50 patients) of the phase I ivuxolimab trial is reported in the paper. Among the 52 dose-escalation patients, some 20 had hepatocellular carcinoma, about 15 melanoma, 9 renal cell carcinoma and 9 head and neck cancer. Peripheral TCRbeta sequencing aimed to test whether ivuxolimab altered TCR sequence diversity and caused clonal T-cell expansion. In the dose-escalation cohort, 70% to 90% of patients were male, and the mean age was roughly 60 years with a range of roughly 23 to 79. Partial responses were achieved by three dose-escalation patients, of whom one had hepatocellular carcinoma and two had cutaneous melanoma.

Genomic DNA was isolated from the sorted cells so that the TCRbeta CDR3 region could be sequenced. The immunoSEQ Assay was used to sequence the TCRbeta CDR3 regions. TCRdb holds this immuneACCESS table with in-frame rearrangements only. Some clones are missing; in checked studies, unresolved V genes explain under half, and the rest has no known cause. The sample table shows about 35,000 clones, and around 84% are seen once. The ten most abundant clones make up roughly 12% of the sample. Patients with a history of autoimmune disease or receiving systemic immunosuppression were excluded from the trial. Peripheral blood for TCR sequencing was collected from all dose cohorts at baseline, on cycle 4 day 1, and on cycle 7 day 1. Samples came from an open-label, multicenter, first-in-human phase I dose-escalation trial of ivuxolimab. The trial enrolled adults with locally advanced or metastatic head and neck squamous cell, hepatocellular, melanoma or renal cell carcinoma. CD4+ and CD8+ T cells were sorted separately from peripheral blood before TCR sequencing.

Ends trimmed: V by 2 bases, J by 5 bases; bases unmatched to a gene: 6. The CDR3 spans 16 residues, from the cysteine through the phenylalanine. The DNA shown is the 48-base CDR3, in frame from base 1. For CDR1 and CDR2, the germline V gene lists SGHVS and FQNEAQ. The paper's findings and limits, for the study overall: After ivuxolimab, expanded clones were on average more numerous among CD8+ T cells than among CD4+ T cells. The antigen specificity of the clonally expanded peripheral T cells was not determined. At doses of 0.1 to 3.0 mg/kg, clonal expansion of both CD4+ and CD8+ T cells in blood was seen between baseline and week 6. Low levels of normalized T-cell clonal expansion were also seen in some patients who did not respond. Partial responders in the 0.1-3.0 mg/kg groups had among the lowest normalized peripheral clonal expansion, especially among CD8+ T cells.

Note on this clone: The clone's antigen remains unknown. Per-base qualities were not stored, and no clone one base away is much larger.

The receptor chain draws on TRBV7-8 and TRBJ2-1; 10 middle bases align to TRBD1. The receptor comes from an adult with an advanced solid tumor such as melanoma, head and neck, liver or kidney cancer. Specimen: CD4+ or CD8+ T cells sorted from blood, collected in a trial of the OX40 agonist ivuxolimab. The CDR3 reads CASSLRGTGVDNEQFF. The sequence in DNA is TGTGCCAGCAGCTTACGGGGGACAGGGGTCGACAATGAGCAGTTCTTC.